This T cell receptor (beta chain) was obtained from a study of cytomegalovirus exposure and HLA in healthy donors listed by TCRdb under 2017. Describing the broader study: The roughly 700 repertoires of the first cohort and the approximately 110 validation repertoires were produced on the same platform, according to a later analysis. The study aimed to test whether cataloging public T cell receptors could reveal signatures of past pathogen exposure. In addition to the first cohort of several hundred subjects, a separate validation cohort of 120 different subjects was used. To predict cytomegalovirus infection status, the study combined high-throughput TCR immunosequencing, statistical association of individual TCRs with disease status, and machine learning. Summary of the overall study and its limitations: In the study, about 150 TCR beta chains were listed as associated with cytomegalovirus. Across donors, most TCR sequences were observed very rarely, whereas some public TCRs were present in many individuals. All 120 or so repertoires were used to score co-occurrence in the validation cohort in a later analysis, because that analysis had no HLA typing for the cohort. In vitro tests confirmed that a few of the cytomegalovirus-associated TCR beta chains recognize cytomegalovirus antigens. The classifier was reported to diagnose cytomegalovirus status with high specificity and sensitivity in both the original and validation cohorts. The authors suggested that the approach could potentially be extended to other disease states and immunological phenotypes. A later analysis found that TCRs clustered in the first cohort also tended to co-occur in the 120 validation repertoires, with approximately 95% of cluster scores above 0.

Donors formed part of the validation cohort, which comprised fewer than 150 subjects and was distinct from the first cohort of 690 or so subjects. Library preparation used the immunoSEQ multiplex PCR assay. The paper's data handling went like this. To diagnose cytomegalovirus status from the catalog of TCR beta chain sequences, a statistical classification framework was built. TCRdb holds this immuneACCESS table with in-frame rearrangements only. Some clones are missing; in checked studies, unresolved V genes explain under half, and the rest has no known cause. The D gene and trimming were derived from the DNA, and the V and J assignments and clone size from that table. The sample includes some 250,000 clones, with 70% to 90% observed a single time. Of the sample, about 1.2% falls within the top ten clones. On this clone: Its antigen is unknown. Per-base quality was not reported, and no clone a single base away is much larger than it.

Trimming accounts for 4 bases at V and 3 bases at J, while the number of junction bases matched to no gene is 9. For CDR1 and CDR2, the germline V gene (reference sequence) lists MNHEY and SMNVEV. The CDR3 has 16 amino acids, counting the end cysteine and phenylalanine. Only CDR3 DNA remains: 48 bases, in frame from the first base. The rearrangement combines TRBV27 with TRBJ2-1, with 7 bases in between that match TRBD2. The sequenced sample consisted of PBMCs. This TCR was recovered from a woman in her 30s in good health and CMV-seropositive. Read as DNA, the sequence is TGTGCCAGCAGTTGGGCTGGGGGGGAACTCTACAATGAGCAGTTCTTC. It specifies CASSWAGGELYNEQFF.